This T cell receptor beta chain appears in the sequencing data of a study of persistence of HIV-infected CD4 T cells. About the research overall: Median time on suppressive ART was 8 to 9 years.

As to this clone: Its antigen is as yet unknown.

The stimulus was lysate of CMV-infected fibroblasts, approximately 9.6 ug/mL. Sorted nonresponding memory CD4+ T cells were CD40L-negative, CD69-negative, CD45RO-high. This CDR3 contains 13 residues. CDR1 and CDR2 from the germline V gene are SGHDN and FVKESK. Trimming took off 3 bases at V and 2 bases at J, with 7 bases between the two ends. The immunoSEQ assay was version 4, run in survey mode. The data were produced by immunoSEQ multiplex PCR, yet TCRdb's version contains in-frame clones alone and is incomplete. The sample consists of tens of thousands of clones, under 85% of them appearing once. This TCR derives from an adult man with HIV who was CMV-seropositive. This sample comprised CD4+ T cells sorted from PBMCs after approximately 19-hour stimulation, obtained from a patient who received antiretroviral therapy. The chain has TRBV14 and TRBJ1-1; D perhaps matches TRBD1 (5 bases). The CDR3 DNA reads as TGTGCCAGCAGCCAGGGGACCAACACTGAAGCTTTCTTT. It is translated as CASSQGTNTEAFF.